Sequencing of this TCR beta chain was carried out in a study of T-cell reconstitution after alpha-beta-depleted transplantation in children. Study-level results: About two months after transplant, alpha-beta T cells reportedly came from several hundred expanded graft clones.

Construction of the TCRbeta library involved unique molecular identifiers. One entry per CDR3 protein, called by TCRdb with MiXCR from the PCR reads. The table has roughly 74,000 distinct CDR3 sequences, around 18% seen once. The CDR3 is 11 residues long. V lost 6 bases and J 7 bases, leaving 9 bases between the germline ends. Looked up from germline, CDR1 is WSHSY and CDR2 is SAAADI. In its sample, this clonotype was seen many times. Antigen specificity is unknown. V usage is TRBV10-2 and J usage is TRBJ1-1; D not resolved. This sequence was found in a male patient between 2 and 9 years old who had a stem cell transplant for acute lymphoblastic leukemia, so the T cells may come from the graft donor. Sequenced material: PBMCs, mostly from graft donor cells, taken 360 days after TCRalphabeta/CD19-depleted stem cell transplant. The CDR3 region is CASSGEGEAFF. The CDR3 region has the DNA TGCGCCAGCAGCGGGGAGGGTGAAGCTTTCTTT.